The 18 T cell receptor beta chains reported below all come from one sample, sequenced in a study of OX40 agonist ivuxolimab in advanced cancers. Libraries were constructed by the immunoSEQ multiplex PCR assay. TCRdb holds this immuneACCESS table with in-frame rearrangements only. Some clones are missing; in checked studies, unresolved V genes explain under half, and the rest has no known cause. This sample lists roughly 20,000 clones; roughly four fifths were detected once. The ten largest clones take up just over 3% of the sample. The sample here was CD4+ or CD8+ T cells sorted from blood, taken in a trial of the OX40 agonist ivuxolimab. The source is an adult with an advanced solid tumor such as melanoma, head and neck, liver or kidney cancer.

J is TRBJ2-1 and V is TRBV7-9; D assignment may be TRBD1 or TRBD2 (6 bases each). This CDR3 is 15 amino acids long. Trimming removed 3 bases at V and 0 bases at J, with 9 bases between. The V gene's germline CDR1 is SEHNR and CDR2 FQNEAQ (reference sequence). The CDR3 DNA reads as TGTGCCAGCAGCTTGGGGGGACACTCCTACAATGAGCAGTTCTTC. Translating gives CASSLGGHSYNEQFF.

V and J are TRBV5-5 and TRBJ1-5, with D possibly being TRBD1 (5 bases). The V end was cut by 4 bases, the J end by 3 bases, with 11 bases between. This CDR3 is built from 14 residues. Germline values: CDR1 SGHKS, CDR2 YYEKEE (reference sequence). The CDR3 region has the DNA TGTGCCAGCAGCGTGCAGGGAGTCAATCAGCCCCAGCATTTT. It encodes CASSVQGVNQPQHF.

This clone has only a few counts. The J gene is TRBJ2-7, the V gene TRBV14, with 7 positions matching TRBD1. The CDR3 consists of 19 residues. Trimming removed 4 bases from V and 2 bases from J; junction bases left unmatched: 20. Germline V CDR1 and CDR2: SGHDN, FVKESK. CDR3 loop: CASSPQGIRGRKSPYEQYF. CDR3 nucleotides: TGTGCCAGCAGCCCGCAAGGGATAAGGGGGCGGAAGAGCCCCTACGAGCAGTACTTC.

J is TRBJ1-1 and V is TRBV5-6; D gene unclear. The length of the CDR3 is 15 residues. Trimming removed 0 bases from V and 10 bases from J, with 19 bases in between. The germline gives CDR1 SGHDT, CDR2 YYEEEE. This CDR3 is CASSLAGWEVRGAFF. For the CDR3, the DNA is TGTGCCAGCAGCTTGGCCGGGTGGGAGGTTCGGGGAGCTTTCTTT.

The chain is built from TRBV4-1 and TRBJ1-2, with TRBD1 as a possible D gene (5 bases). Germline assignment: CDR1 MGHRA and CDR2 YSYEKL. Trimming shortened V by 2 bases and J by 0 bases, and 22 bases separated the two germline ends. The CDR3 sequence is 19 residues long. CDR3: CASSQPLRRQTLANYGYTF. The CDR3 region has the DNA TGCGCCAGCAGCCAACCACTGAGGAGACAGACCTTAGCTAACTATGGCTACACCTTC.

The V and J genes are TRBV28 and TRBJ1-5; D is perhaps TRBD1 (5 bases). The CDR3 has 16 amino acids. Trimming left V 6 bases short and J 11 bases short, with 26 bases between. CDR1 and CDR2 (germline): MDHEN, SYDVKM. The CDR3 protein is CASSPRGLTTQSAQHF. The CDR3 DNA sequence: TGTGCCAGCAGCCCTAGGGGTCTTACCACCCAATCAGCCCAGCATTTT.

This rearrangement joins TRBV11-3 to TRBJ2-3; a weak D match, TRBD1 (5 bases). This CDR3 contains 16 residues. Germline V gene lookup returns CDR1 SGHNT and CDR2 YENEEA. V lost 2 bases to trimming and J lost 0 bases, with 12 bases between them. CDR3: CASSLRPQASTDTQYF. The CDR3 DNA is TGTGCCAGCAGCTTAAGGCCACAGGCGAGCACAGATACGCAGTATTTT.

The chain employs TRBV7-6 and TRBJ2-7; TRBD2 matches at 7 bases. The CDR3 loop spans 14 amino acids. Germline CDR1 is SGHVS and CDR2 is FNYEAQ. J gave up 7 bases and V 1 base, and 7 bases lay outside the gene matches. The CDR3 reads CASSLEGGPNEQYF. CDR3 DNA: TGTGCCAGCAGCTTAGAGGGAGGGCCTAATGAGCAGTACTTC.

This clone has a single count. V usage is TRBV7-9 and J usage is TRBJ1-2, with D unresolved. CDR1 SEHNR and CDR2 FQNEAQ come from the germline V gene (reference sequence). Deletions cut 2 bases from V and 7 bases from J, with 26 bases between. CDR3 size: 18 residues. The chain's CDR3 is CASSLRERQDRLDGGYTF. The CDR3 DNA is TGTGCCAGCAGCTTAAGAGAGAGGCAGGACCGATTAGACGGTGGCTACACCTTC.

The CDR3 spells CASLRGADTDTQYF. CDR3 in DNA: TGTGCCAGCCTCCGGGGGGCCGACACAGATACGCAGTATTTT. The chain recombines TRBV2 with TRBJ2-3, with D maybe TRBD2 (7 bases). The V end lost 8 bases, the J end lost 2 bases, and 14 bases lay between the germline ends. The length of the CDR3 is 14 residues. The germline gives CDR1 SNHLY, CDR2 FYNNEI.

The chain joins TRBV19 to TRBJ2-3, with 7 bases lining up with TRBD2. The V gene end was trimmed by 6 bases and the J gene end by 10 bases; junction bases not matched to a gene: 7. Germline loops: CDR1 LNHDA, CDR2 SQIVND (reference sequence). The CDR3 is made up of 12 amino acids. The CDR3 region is CASSILAEAQYF. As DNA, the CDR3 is TGTGCCAGTAGCATTCTAGCGGAGGCGCAGTATTTT.

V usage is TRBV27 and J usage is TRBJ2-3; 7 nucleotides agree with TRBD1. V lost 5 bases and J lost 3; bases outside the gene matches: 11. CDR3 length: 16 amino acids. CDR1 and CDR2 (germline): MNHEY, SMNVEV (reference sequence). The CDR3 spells CASSLNRDSTTDTQYF. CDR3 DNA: TGTGCCAGCAGTCTCAACCGGGACAGCACAACAGATACGCAGTATTTT.

CDR3 bases: TGTGCCAGCAGCGATTACAGGCCCAGACACAATGAGCAGTTCTTC. Translation gives CASSDYRPRHNEQFF. This chain connects TRBV7-2 to TRBJ2-1; D might be TRBD1 (5 bases). V lost 5 bases and J lost 5, with 16 bases in between. Germline V lookup: CDR1 SGHTA, CDR2 FQGNSA. This CDR3 has 15 residues. The variable domain in full, completed from reference TRBV7-2 and TRBJ2-1, reads GAGVSQSPSNKVTEKGKDVELRCDPISGHTALYWYRQSLGQGLEFLIYFQGNSAPDKSGLPSDRFSAERTGGSVSTLTIQRTQQEDSAVYLCASSDYRPRHNEQFFGPGTRLTVL.

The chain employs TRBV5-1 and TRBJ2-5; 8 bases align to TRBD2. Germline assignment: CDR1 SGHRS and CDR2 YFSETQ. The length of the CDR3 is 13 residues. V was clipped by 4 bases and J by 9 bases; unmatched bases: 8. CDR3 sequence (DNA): TGCGCCAGCAGCGCGGGACCGGGAGGGGCCCAGTACTTC. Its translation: CASSAGPGGAQYF.

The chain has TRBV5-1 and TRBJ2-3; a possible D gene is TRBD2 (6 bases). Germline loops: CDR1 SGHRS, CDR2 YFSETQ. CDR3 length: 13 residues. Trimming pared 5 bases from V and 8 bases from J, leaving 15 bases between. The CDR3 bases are TGCGCCAGCAGGGGGGACTCGAGGGCTACGCAGTATTTT. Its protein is CASRGDSRATQYF.

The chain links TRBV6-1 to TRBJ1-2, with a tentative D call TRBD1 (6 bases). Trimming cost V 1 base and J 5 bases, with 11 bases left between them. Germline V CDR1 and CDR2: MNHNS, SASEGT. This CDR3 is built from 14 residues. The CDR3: CASSEGDRLYGYTF. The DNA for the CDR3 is TGTGCCAGCAGTGAAGGCGACAGGCTATATGGCTACACCTTC.

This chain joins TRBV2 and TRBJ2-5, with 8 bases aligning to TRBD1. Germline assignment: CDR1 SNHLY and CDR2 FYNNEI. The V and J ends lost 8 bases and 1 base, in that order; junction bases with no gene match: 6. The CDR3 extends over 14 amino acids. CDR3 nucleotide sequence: TGTGCCAGCCAGGGGGCGATCCCCCAAGAGACCCAGTACTTC. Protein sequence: CASQGAIPQETQYF.

The CDR3 DNA follows: TGTGCTAGTGGTTTGAACAGGGATTCACCCCTCCACTTT. Encoded protein: CASGLNRDSPLHF. This rearrangement joins TRBV12-5 to TRBJ1-6; D is possibly TRBD1 (6 bases). This CDR3 region has 13 residues. The V end lost 2 bases, the J end lost 8 bases, and 7 bases lay between the germline ends. In germline, CDR1 is LGHNT, CDR2 FRNRAP.